This TCR beta chain was captured by sequencing in a study of T cells in Graves' hyperthyroidism and ophthalmopathy. Amplified TCR beta CDR3 regions came from RNA transcripts. First-round RT-PCR with HTBI primers amplified the TCR CDR3 region. Via MiXCR, TCRdb re-called the multiplex PCR reads, giving one row per CDR3 protein. Among 96,000 or so distinct CDR3 sequences listed, about 51% were seen once. This TCR came from a middle-aged woman with Graves' hyperthyroidism. The specimen sequenced was blood.

As DNA, the CDR3 is TGTGCCTGGAGTGTACTAGGGGCTAGCGAGTCGATCCAGTACTTC. This codes for CAWSVLGASESIQYF. The chain uses TRBV30 and TRBJ2-5, with a tentative D call TRBD2 (6 bases). Germline-derived CDR1 and CDR2 are GTSNPN and SVGIG (reference sequence). The CDR3 extends over 15 amino acids. V was trimmed by 0 bases and J by 10 bases, leaving 21 bases between them.